This T cell receptor (beta chain) was observed in a study of CXCR3-negative and CXCR3-positive naive CD8 T cells. Whole-study results and caveats: CXCR3-positive naive cells had TRB CDR3s that were more hydrophobic than CXCR3-negative naive cells had.

The TRB cDNA libraries were prepared by 5' RACE with UMI labels. TCRdb reprocessed the 5' RACE reads and keeps a single row for each CDR3 protein, giving no DNA. Recorded for this sample: about 70,000 distinct CDR3 sequences. With respect to this clonotype: Its target is unknown.

CDR1 LGHNA and CDR2 YNFKEQ come from the germline V gene. This CDR3 contains 14 residues. Using triplicate sorts, roughly 300,000 cells were collected each time from every CD8+ T cell subset. This chain connects TRBV4-2 to TRBJ2-4; TCRdb selects TRBD1, and the lack of DNA leaves this call unchecked. The sequencing sample was made of naive CXCR3+ CD8+ T cells from blood. Indicated subset: CD45RO-CCR7+CD27+CD95- naive CD8+ T cells expressing CXCR3 (TNR3+). This sequence originates from a human donor in good health. Some clones in this sample may be carry-over from other donors' samples. CDR3 in amino acids: CASSQEAGQNIQYF.